Listed below are T cell receptor beta chains from one sample, sequenced in a study of T cell responses to AZD1222 COVID-19 vaccine. The repertoire was sequenced with immunoSEQ multiplex PCR; TCRdb's copy has only in-frame clones and lacks some. The sample lists roughly 80,000 clones, around nine tenths occurring once. This specimen was peripheral blood, taken on day 0 of AZD1222 vaccination. Source of these receptors: an adult in good health. Each CDR3 is given with its conserved first and last residue. The order of the fields is V gene, D gene, J gene, CDR3 length, CDR3 DNA, CDR3 protein. A D gene is named only where the DNA matches it firmly.

TRBV6-5	TRBD1	TRBJ1-5	15	TGTGCCAGCAGTAAGGGGGCAGCTTACAATCAGCCCCAGCATTTT	CASSKGAAYNQPQHF
TRBV23-1	.	TRBJ2-7	16	TGCGCCAGCAGTCAATCGAGGGGTTCCGGCCCCTACGAGCAGTACTTC	CASSQSRGSGPYEQYF
TRBV10-1	.	TRBJ2-5	15	TGCGCCAGCTACGAAAGGGGGATTAAAGAAGAGACCCAGTACTTC	CASYERGIKEETQYF
TRBV6-1	.	TRBJ1-1	14	TGTGCCAGCAGTGAAGGTCCAGAGAACACTGAAGCTTTCTTT	CASSEGPENTEAFF
TRBV6-6	.	TRBJ1-3	11	TGTGCCACCGGACAGGGAAACACCATATATTTT	CATGQGNTIYF
TRBV24-1	.	TRBJ1-6	14	TGTGCCACCAGTGACGGGGCCTATAATTCACCCCTCCACTTT	CATSDGAYNSPLHF
TRBV3-1/TRBV3-2	.	TRBJ1-4	14	TGTGCCAGCAGCCATAGAACAACTAATGAAAAACTGTTTTTT	CASSHRTTNEKLFF
TRBV14	.	TRBJ1-2	13	TGTGCCAGCAGCCAAGATCTAGACTATGGCTACACCTTC	CASSQDLDYGYTF
TRBV4-2	TRBD1	TRBJ1-2	15	TGTGCCAGCAGCCAAGAGACCGACAGGGAGATAGGCTACACCTTC	CASSQETDREIGYTF
TRBV6-5	.	TRBJ1-5	14	TGTGCCAGCAGACGAACAGGGTCGGCTCAGCCCCAGCATTTT	CASRRTGSAQPQHF
TRBV12-3/TRBV12-4	.	TRBJ1-1	11	TGTGCCAGCAGTTTCGCAGGGCCAGCTTTCTTT	CASSFAGPAFF
TRBV6-6	.	TRBJ1-5	13	TGTGCCAGCAGTTACCCTAACAATCAGCCCCAGCATTTT	CASSYPNNQPQHF
TRBV7-3	.	TRBJ1-1	13	TGTGCCAGCAGTCGTCAGGGGAACACTGAAGCTTTCTTT	CASSRQGNTEAFF
TRBV6-5	TRBD2	TRBJ2-7	14	TGTGCCAGCAGTTCGGGAGGGACCCCCTACGAGCAGTACTTC	CASSSGGTPYEQYF
TRBV6-5	.	TRBJ1-4	15	TGTGCCAGCAGTTCCCACAGGGAATCCTATGAAAAACTGTTTTTT	CASSSHRESYEKLFF
TRBV19	TRBD1	TRBJ1-5	15	TGTGCCAGTAGTATCCCCGGACAGGGGAATCAGCCCCAGCATTTT	CASSIPGQGNQPQHF